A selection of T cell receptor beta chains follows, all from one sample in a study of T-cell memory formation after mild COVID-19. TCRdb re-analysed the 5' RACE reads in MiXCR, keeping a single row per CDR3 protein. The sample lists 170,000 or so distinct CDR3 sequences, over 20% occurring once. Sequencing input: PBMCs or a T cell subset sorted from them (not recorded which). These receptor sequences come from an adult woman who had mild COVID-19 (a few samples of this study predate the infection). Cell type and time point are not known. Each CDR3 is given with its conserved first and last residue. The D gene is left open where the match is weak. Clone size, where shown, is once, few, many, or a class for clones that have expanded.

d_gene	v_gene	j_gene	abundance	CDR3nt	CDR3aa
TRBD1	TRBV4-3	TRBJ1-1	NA	TGCGCCAGCAGCCAAGATTTGCGGACAGGGGGCACTGAAGCTTTCTTT	CASSQDLRTGGTEAFF
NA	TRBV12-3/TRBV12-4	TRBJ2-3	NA	TGTGCCAGCAGTTTGCGTCCGGGACACAGCACAGATACGCAGTATTTT	CASSLRPGHSTDTQYF
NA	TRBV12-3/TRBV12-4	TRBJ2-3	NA	TGTGCCAGCAGGCTTGGGGGGCGGCCAGATACGCAGTATTTT	CASRLGGRPDTQYF
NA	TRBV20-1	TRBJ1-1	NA	TGCAGTGCCGGGGCCTTGGGTGGGACTGAAGCTTTCTTT	CSAGALGGTEAFF
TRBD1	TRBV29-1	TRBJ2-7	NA	TGCAGCGTTGATGGACAGGGGGACTACGAGCAGTACTTC	CSVDGQGDYEQYF
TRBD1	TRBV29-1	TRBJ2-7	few	TGCAGCGTTGAAGGCGGACAGGAGAGCTCCTACGAGCAGTACTTC	CSVEGGQESSYEQYF
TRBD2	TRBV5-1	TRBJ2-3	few	TGCGCCAGCAGCTTGACCGGACCGGCGGGGGCAGATACGCAGTATTTT	CASSLTGPAGADTQYF
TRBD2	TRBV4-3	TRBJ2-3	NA	TGCGCCAGCAGCCAAGATCCCACCCCGACTAGCGGGCACACAGATACGCAGTATTTT	CASSQDPTPTSGHTDTQYF
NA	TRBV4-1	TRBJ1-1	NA	TGCGCCAGCAGCCCCGTGGCCAGGGACCTGAACACTGAAGCTTTCTTT	CASSPVARDLNTEAFF
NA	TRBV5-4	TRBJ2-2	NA	TGTGCCAGCAGCTTAGGACTCCCTGGGGGGGAGCTGTTTTTT	CASSLGLPGGELFF
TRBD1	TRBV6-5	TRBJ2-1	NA	TGTGCCAGCAGTTCCGGGACAGGAAGAGGTGAGCAGTTCTTC	CASSSGTGRGEQFF
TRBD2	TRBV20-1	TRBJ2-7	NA	TGCAGTGCTAGTTCGGGACTAGCCTACGAGCAGTACTTC	CSASSGLAYEQYF
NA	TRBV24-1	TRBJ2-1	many	TGTGCCACCAGTGACCCCGACAGGGAGGCGAGTGAGCAGTTCTTC	CATSDPDREASEQFF
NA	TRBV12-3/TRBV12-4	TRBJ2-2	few	TGTGCCAGCAGTTTACGCAGGGAGCTGTTTTTT	CASSLRRELFF
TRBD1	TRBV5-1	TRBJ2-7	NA	TGCGCCAGCAGCCTTGACCCACAGGGGAGCTACGAGCAGTACTTC	CASSLDPQGSYEQYF
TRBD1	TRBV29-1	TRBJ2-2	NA	TGCAGCGTTGGGGACAGGGGAACCGGGGAGCTGTTTTTT	CSVGDRGTGELFF
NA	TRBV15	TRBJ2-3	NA	TGTGCCACCAGCAGGGGGGATCTCGGGTTTTCAGATACGCAGTATTTT	CATSRGDLGFSDTQYF
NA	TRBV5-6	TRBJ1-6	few	TGTGCCAGCAGCTTAGCCGATAGTTCACCCCTCCACTTT	CASSLADSSPLHF
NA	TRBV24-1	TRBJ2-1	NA	TGTGCCACCAGTGAACCAGCGGAGGATGAGCAGTTCTTC	CATSEPAEDEQFF
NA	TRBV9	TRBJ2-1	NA	TGTGCCAGCAGCCCCCAGCGGGATGAGCAGTTCTTC	CASSPQRDEQFF
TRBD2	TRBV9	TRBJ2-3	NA	TGTGCCAGCAGCGTGAGCGGGGCGAGCACAGATACGCAGTATTTT	CASSVSGASTDTQYF
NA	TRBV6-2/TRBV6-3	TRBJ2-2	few	TGTGCCAGCAGTTCCTCTAAGGACAAGAACACCGGGGAGCTGTTTTTT	CASSSSKDKNTGELFF
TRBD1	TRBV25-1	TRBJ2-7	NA	TGTGCCAGCAGTGATCGGGAAAAGGGACAGGGGTACCACGAGCAGTACTTC	CASSDREKGQGYHEQYF
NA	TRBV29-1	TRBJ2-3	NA	TGCAGCGTTGAAGGACCCGAGGGGGAGCCTAGCACAGATACGCAGTATTTT	CSVEGPEGEPSTDTQYF
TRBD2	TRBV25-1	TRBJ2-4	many	TGTGCCAGCAGTGATATAGCGGGAGGGCAGTACTTC	CASSDIAGGQYF
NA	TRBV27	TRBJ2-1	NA	TGTGCCAGCAGCCTTTCGACTAGCAATGAGCAGTTCTTC	CASSLSTSNEQFF
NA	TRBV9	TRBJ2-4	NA	TGTGCCAGCAGCGTAGCCGGACAGCCACTAGCCAAAAACATTCAGTACTTC	CASSVAGQPLAKNIQYF
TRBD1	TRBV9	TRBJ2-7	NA	TGTGCCAGCAGCGACGGCCGGGACAGGGATATCGACGAGCAGTACTTC	CASSDGRDRDIDEQYF
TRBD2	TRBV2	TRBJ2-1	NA	TGTGCCCGCCTCAGGACTAGCGGGGGGGCCTCGTACAATGAGCAGTTCTTC	CARLRTSGGASYNEQFF
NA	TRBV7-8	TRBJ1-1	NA	TGTGCCAGCAGCCCACGGAGGCTCCTCGGGGCTGAAGCTTTCTTT	CASSPRRLLGAEAFF
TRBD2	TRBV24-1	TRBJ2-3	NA	TGTGCCACCAGTGATTTCGGGACTAGCGGCACAGATACGCAGTATTTT	CATSDFGTSGTDTQYF
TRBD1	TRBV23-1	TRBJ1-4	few	TGCGCCAGCAGTCATCGCCGACAGGGGGAGATTGCAACTAATGAAAAACTGTTTTTT	CASSHRRQGEIATNEKLFF
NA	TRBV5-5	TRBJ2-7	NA	TGTGCCAGCAGCCCCGTGGGGCCTACCTACGAGCAGTACTTC	CASSPVGPTYEQYF
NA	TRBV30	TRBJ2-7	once	TGTGCCTGGGAGACTAGAGGTGGTTACGAGCAGTACTTC	CAWETRGGYEQYF
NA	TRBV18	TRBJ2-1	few	TGTGCCAGCTCACCATCATTGGGGGCACCGAATGAGCAGTTCTTC	CASSPSLGAPNEQFF
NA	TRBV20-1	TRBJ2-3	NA	TGCAGTGCTATGGACTACACAGATACGCAGTATTTT	CSAMDYTDTQYF
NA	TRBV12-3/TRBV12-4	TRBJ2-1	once	TGTGCCAGCGGCAGGAATTACAATGAGCAGTTCTTC	CASGRNYNEQFF
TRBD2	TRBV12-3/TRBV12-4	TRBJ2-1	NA	TGTGCCAGCAGTTTCGTCCCCCGACTAGCGGGAAGCAATGAGCAGTTCTTC	CASSFVPRLAGSNEQFF
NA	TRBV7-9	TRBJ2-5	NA	TGTGCCAGCAGCTTAACGGAGCAAGAGACCCAGTACTTC	CASSLTEQETQYF
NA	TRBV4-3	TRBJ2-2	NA	TGCGCCAGCAGACAGAACACCGGGGAGCTGTTTTTT	CASRQNTGELFF
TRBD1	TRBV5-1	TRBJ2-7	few	TGCGCCAGCAGCTTGGGACCCGGGACAGCCAGCGAGCAGTACTTC	CASSLGPGTASEQYF
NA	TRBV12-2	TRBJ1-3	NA	TGTGCAAGTCGCTGGACAGATTTAAACACCATATATTTT	CASRWTDLNTIYF
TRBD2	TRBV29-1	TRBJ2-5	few	TGCAGCGCCCCGGGACTAGCGGGAGGAGGTCAAGAGACCCAGTACTTC	CSAPGLAGGGQETQYF
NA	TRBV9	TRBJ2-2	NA	TGTGCCAGCAGCGCTTATGACATCGGGGAGCTGTTTTTT	CASSAYDIGELFF
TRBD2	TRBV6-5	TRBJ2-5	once	TGTGCCAGCAGTTATGGGACTAGCTGGGAGACCCAGTACTTC	CASSYGTSWETQYF
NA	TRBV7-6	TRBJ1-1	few	TGTGCCAGCAGCTTAGGAGGGACCATGAACACTGAAGCTTTCTTT	CASSLGGTMNTEAFF
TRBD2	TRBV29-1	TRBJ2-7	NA	TGCAGCGTGACCGGACTAGCGGGAGTCGACGAGCAGTACTTC	CSVTGLAGVDEQYF
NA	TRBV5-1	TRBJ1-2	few	TGCGCCAGCAGCTTGGTTCCGGGGGTATCCTATGGCTACACCTTC	CASSLVPGVSYGYTF
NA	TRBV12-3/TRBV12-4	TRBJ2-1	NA	TGTGCCAGCAGTTACGCGGGGAGCTACAATGAGCAGTTCTTC	CASSYAGSYNEQFF
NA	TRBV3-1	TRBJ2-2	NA	TGTGCCAGCAGCTCAGGCGGATTTTCGAACACCGGGGAGCTGTTTTTT	CASSSGGFSNTGELFF